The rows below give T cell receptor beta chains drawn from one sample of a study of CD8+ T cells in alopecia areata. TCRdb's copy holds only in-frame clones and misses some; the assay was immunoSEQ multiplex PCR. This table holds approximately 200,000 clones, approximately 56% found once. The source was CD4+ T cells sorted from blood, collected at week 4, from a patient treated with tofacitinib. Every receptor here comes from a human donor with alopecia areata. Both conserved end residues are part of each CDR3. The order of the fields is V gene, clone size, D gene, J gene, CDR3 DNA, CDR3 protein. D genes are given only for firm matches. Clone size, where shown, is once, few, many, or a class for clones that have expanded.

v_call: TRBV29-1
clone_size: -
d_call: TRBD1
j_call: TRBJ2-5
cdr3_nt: TGCAGCTCAGGACAGGGCCAAGAGACCCAGTACTTC
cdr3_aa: CSSGQGQETQYF

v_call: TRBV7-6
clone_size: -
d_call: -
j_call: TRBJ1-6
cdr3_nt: TGTGCCAGCAGCCTCCGCACCGGGAATTCACCCCTCCACTTT
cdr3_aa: CASSLRTGNSPLHF

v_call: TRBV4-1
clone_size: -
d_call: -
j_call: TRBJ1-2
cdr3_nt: TGCGCCAGCAGCCCCGCCGACAGATACAACTATGGCTACACCTTC
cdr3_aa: CASSPADRYNYGYTF

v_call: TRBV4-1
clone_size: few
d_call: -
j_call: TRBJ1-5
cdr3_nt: TGCGCCAGCAGCTTCCTGCCCCTTACAGGGTATCATCAGCCCCAGCATTTT
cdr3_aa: CASSFLPLTGYHQPQHF

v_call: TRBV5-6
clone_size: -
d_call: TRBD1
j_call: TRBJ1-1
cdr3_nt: TGTGCCAGCAGCTATAGGAGGCAGGGGGCGCGGCACTTT
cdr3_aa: CASSYRRQGARHF

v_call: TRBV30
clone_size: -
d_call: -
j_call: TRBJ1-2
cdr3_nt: TGTGCCTGGAGGGACAGCTCAGTCTATGGCTACACCTTC
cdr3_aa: CAWRDSSVYGYTF

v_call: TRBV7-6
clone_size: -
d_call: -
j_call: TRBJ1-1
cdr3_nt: TGTGCCAGCAGCTTAGGGGGCAGGGGTGAAGCTTTCTTT
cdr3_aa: CASSLGGRGEAFF

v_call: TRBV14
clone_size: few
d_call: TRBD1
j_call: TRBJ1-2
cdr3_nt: TGTGCCAGCAGCCAAGGGACAGGCCCCTATGGCTACACCTTC
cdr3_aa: CASSQGTGPYGYTF

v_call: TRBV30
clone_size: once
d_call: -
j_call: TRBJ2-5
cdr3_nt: TGTGCCTGGAGTTCCCGGACAGGACTACAAGAGACCCAGTACTTC
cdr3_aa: CAWSSRTGLQETQYF

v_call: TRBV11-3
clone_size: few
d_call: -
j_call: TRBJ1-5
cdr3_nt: TGTGCCAGCTTGGGGCAACGTTGCATAGAAGGCCATCAGCCCCAGCATTTT
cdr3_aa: CASLGQRCIEGHQPQHF

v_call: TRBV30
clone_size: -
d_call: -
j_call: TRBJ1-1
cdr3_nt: TGTGCCTGGATTCGGGTGAACACTGAAGCTTTCTTT
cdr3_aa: CAWIRVNTEAFF

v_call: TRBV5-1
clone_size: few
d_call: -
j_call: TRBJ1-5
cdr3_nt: TGCGCCAGCAGCCCAGGTGAAGGGGATCAGCCCCAGCATTTT
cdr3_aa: CASSPGEGDQPQHF

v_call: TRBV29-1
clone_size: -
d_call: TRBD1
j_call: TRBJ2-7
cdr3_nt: TGCAGCGTTGAAGGGGGTGGAGGACAGGCCCTATACGAGCAGTACTTC
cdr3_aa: CSVEGGGGQALYEQYF

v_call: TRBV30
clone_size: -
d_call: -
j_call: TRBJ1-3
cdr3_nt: TGTGCCTGGAGTGTGCGGACCCGATTTGGAGGAAACACCATATATTTT
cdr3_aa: CAWSVRTRFGGNTIYF

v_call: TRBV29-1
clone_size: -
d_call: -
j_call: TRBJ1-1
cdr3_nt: TGCAGCGTGGGAGGGGTTATGACTGAAGCTTTCTTT
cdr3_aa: CSVGGVMTEAFF

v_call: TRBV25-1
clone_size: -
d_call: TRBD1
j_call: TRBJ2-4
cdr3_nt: TGTGCCAGCAGTGATCGGACAGGAGGATACATTCAGTACTTC
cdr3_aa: CASSDRTGGYIQYF

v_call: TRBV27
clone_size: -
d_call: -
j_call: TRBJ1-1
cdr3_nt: TGTGCCAGCAGTTTAGCGGGACGGCACACTGAAGCTTTCTTT
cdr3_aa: CASSLAGRHTEAFF

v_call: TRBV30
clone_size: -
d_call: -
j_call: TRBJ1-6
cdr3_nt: TGTGCCTGGAGTACGTCAGGGCCACCCCTCCACTTT
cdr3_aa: CAWSTSGPPLHF

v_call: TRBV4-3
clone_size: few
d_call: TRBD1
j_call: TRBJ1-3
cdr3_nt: TGCGCCAGCAGCCAAGAGGCGGTCAGGGGGCTTGGAAACACCATATATTTT
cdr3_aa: CASSQEAVRGLGNTIYF

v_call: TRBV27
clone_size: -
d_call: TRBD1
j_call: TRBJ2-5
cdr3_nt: TGTGCCAGCAGTGTGACAGGGGAAGGAGAGACCCAGTACTTC
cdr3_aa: CASSVTGEGETQYF

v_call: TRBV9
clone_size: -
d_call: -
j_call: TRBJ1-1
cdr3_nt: TGTGCCAGCAGCCCACAGGGCATAACCACTGAAGCTTTCTTT
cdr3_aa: CASSPQGITTEAFF

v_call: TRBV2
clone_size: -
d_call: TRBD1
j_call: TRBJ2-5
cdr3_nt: TGTGCCAGCGTACGACAGGGCGAAGAGACCCAGTACTTC
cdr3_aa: CASVRQGEETQYF

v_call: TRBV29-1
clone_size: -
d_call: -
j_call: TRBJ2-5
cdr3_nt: TGCAGCGTTGCGGCAGTCCAAGAGACCCAGTACTTC
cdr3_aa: CSVAAVQETQYF

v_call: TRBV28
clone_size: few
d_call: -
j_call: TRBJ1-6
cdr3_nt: TGTGCCAGCAGTTCGGACAGATATTCACCCCTCCACTTT
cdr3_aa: CASSSDRYSPLHF

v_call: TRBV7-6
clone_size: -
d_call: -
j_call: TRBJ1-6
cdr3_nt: TGTGCCAGCAGCTTAGAAGCGGGATATGGTAATTCACCCCTCCACTTT
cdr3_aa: CASSLEAGYGNSPLHF

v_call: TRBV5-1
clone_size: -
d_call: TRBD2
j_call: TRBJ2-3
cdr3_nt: TGCGCCAGCAGCTTCCGGCGGGGGGGCGGGACAGATACGCAGTATTTT
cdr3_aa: CASSFRRGGGTDTQYF

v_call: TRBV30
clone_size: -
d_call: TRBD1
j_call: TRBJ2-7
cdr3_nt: TGTGCCTGCACGGGACAGATCTACGAGCAGTACTTC
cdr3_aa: CACTGQIYEQYF

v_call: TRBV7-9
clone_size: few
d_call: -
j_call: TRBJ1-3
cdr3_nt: TGTGCCAGCAGCTTAAAGGCGGCCCGTTCTGGAAACACCATATATTTT
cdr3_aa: CASSLKAARSGNTIYF